The source of this T cell receptor beta chain is a study of blood T cells in healthy people across ages. CDR3 length: 15 amino acids. From germline, CDR1 is SQVTM and CDR2 ANQGSEA. Next came a second PCR, run for about 7 to 12 cycles, which used a sample-barcoded 5' primer along with a J-beta primer mix. One entry per CDR3 protein results from TCRdb running MiXCR on the 5' RACE reads. The sample shows approximately 760,000 distinct CDR3 sequences, roughly 25% of them seen only once. With respect to this clonotype: One end of the junction is discordant with germline, which a read error may explain.

These data are also associated with another study on T cells of mothers and their children. As reported in that work: Overlap measured in related mother-child pairs was slightly, non-significantly higher than in unrelated pairs.

The TCR was taken from a boy aged 10-17 years in good health. Material: blood. The chain couples TRBV29-1 to TRBJ2-1; D may be TRBD1 (5 bases). The CDR3 DNA sequence: TGCAGCGTTGTATTCCAGGACATCTCCTACAGTGAGCAGTTCTTC. It yields the protein CSVVFQDISYSEQFF.